A selection of T cell receptor beta chains follows, all from one sample in a study of graft-versus-host responses after intestinal transplantation. Sequenced by immunoSEQ multiplex PCR; TCRdb stores in-frame clones only, minus some. In the table there are 55,000 to 70,000 clones, 91% of which are singletons. The sequenced sample was PBMCs, obtained roughly 120 days after intestinal transplantation. Receptors originate from a human patient who received an intestinal transplant, so some T cells may come from the graft donor. Both conserved end residues are part of each CDR3. Each record gives: CDR3 length, V gene, clone size, D gene, J gene, CDR3 DNA, CDR3 protein. D genes are given only for firm matches. A row's size may be missing; if present it is once, few, many or a size class.

17	TRBV2	-	-	TRBJ2-1	TGTGCCAGCAGTGAAGGGTTAGCGGAGCGGGTTTACAATGAGCAGTTCTTC	CASSEGLAERVYNEQFF
15	TRBV28	-	TRBD2	TRBJ2-4	TGTGCCAGCAGTCAAGCGGGAGTAGCCAAAAACATTCAGTACTTC	CASSQAGVAKNIQYF
14	TRBV15	-	TRBD1	TRBJ2-1	TGTGCCACCAGCAGAGATACAGGGGTAAATGAGCAGTTCTTC	CATSRDTGVNEQFF
17	TRBV5-8	once	TRBD1	TRBJ2-3	TGTGCCAGCAGCTCCACAGGGGCTAGCAGCTCCACAGATACGCAGTATTTT	CASSSTGASSSTDTQYF
15	TRBV5-1	-	TRBD1	TRBJ2-7	TGCGCCAGCAGCTTCACGGGACAGGGGTCCTACGAGCAGTACTTC	CASSFTGQGSYEQYF
15	TRBV5-1	-	-	TRBJ1-2	TGCGCCAGCAGCGAAGCCGGGACAAGGTTCTATGGCTACACCTTC	CASSEAGTRFYGYTF
13	TRBV5-4	-	-	TRBJ2-5	TGTGCCAGCAGCTTGGAGGGGTCAGGGACCCAGTACTTC	CASSLEGSGTQYF
14	TRBV5-1	-	-	TRBJ2-5	TGCGCCAGCAGGGACGGGGGCCCCGCATGGACCCAGTACTTC	CASRDGGPAWTQYF
14	TRBV5-6	-	-	TRBJ1-2	TGTGCCAGCAGCCGGGTGGGTACCTTCTATGGCTACACCTTC	CASSRVGTFYGYTF
14	TRBV6-5	-	-	TRBJ2-7	TGTGCCAGCAGCGACCGGGGACGGCTCTACGAGCAGTACTTC	CASSDRGRLYEQYF
15	TRBV7-9	-	TRBD2	TRBJ2-1	TGTGCCAGCAGCTCTAGCGGGAGAAACTACAATGAGCAGTTCTTC	CASSSSGRNYNEQFF
15	TRBV9	-	-	TRBJ2-3	TGTGCCAGCAGCGTAGAGGCAAACCCTTATTATACGCAGTATTTT	CASSVEANPYYTQYF
17	TRBV10-3	-	-	TRBJ2-6	TGTGCCATCAGTGAGTCGATGGGCTGGGGAGGGGCCAACGTCCTGACTTTC	CAISESMGWGGANVLTF
14	TRBV5-1	-	-	TRBJ2-7	TGCGCCAGCAGCCCCCTGGGTAGCTCCTACGAGCAGTACTTC	CASSPLGSSYEQYF
15	TRBV11-2	few	-	TRBJ1-5	TGTGCCAGCAGCTTAGCCGGGACGCGAAATCAGCCCCAGCATTTT	CASSLAGTRNQPQHF
14	TRBV6-1	-	TRBD1	TRBJ1-5	TGTGCCAGCAGTTTCAGGGGGCGCGGGCAGCCCCAGCATTTT	CASSFRGRGQPQHF
12	TRBV18	-	-	TRBJ2-3	TGTGCCAGCTCACCACCAGGAGATACGCAGTATTTT	CASSPPGDTQYF
14	TRBV28	-	-	TRBJ2-1	TGTGCCAGCAGTTTATTATCAGCGTCGGGGGAGCAGTTCTTC	CASSLLSASGEQFF
15	TRBV6-1	-	-	TRBJ2-7	TGTGCCAGCAGTGAAGAGGTCGTTAGCTCCTACGAGCAGTACTTC	CASSEEVVSSYEQYF
16	TRBV4-1	-	TRBD1	TRBJ1-2	TGCGCCAGCAGCCCAGAGATAAGGACAGGGAACTATGGCTACACCTTC	CASSPEIRTGNYGYTF
11	TRBV6-6	-	-	TRBJ2-2	TGTGCCAGCTATAACACCGGGGAGCTGTTTTTT	CASYNTGELFF
18	TRBV5-1	-	-	TRBJ2-7	TGCGCCAGCAGCCCGGGACATTTGGGGGTCCTTTCAACCTACGAGCAGTACTTC	CASSPGHLGVLSTYEQYF
11	TRBV6-4	once	-	TRBJ1-1	TGTGCCACCAAAAAGAACACTGAAGCTTTCTTT	CATKKNTEAFF
15	TRBV27	-	TRBD2	TRBJ2-2	TGTGCCAGCAGTTTAACACTAGCGGGAGCCGGGGAGCTGTTTTTT	CASSLTLAGAGELFF
13	TRBV28	-	-	TRBJ1-4	TGTGCCAGCAGTGAGGATTTGGGGGAAAAACTGTTTTTT	CASSEDLGEKLFF
15	TRBV6-5	-	TRBD1	TRBJ1-2	TGTGCCAGCAGTTATGGACAGGGGGCTAACTATGGCTACACCTTC	CASSYGQGANYGYTF
15	TRBV7-2	-	-	TRBJ2-2	TGTGCCAGCAGGGGCAGAGCAGGGTACACCGGGGAGCTGTTTTTT	CASRGRAGYTGELFF
15	TRBV4-1	-	-	TRBJ2-7	TGCGCCAGCAGCCACACGGCCAGTACCGACTACGAGCAGTACTTC	CASSHTASTDYEQYF
14	TRBV6-5	-	TRBD1	TRBJ2-7	TGTGCCAGCAGTTACGGACAGGGGATCAACGAGCAGTACTTC	CASSYGQGINEQYF
16	TRBV4-1	once	-	TRBJ2-7	TGCGCCAGCAGCCCCGGGGGATGGACAGGAGCCTACGAGCAGTACTTC	CASSPGGWTGAYEQYF
14	TRBV28	-	-	TRBJ2-2	TGTGCCCTTGCTAGCAGCGCGAACACCGGGGAGCTGTTTTTT	CALASSANTGELFF
16	TRBV9	once	TRBD2	TRBJ2-1	TGTGCCAGCAGCATCCGACTAGCGGGAGTTCTCGATGAGCAGTTCTTC	CASSIRLAGVLDEQFF
13	TRBV5-1	-	-	TRBJ2-1	TGCGCCAGCAGGGATAGCCCCTACAATGAGCAGTTCTTC	CASRDSPYNEQFF
16	TRBV7-3	-	TRBD2	TRBJ2-1	TGTGCCAGCAGCTCAAGGGTAGCGGGAAAGTCCAATGAGCAGTTCTTC	CASSSRVAGKSNEQFF
17	TRBV28	-	TRBD2	TRBJ2-5	TGTGCCAGCAGTTTGGGAATAGCGGGAGGCCAGTTAGAGACCCAGTACTTC	CASSLGIAGGQLETQYF
15	TRBV28	-	-	TRBJ2-7	TGTGCCAGCAGTTTAGGGGGGGCTTGGTCCTACGAGCAGTACTTC	CASSLGGAWSYEQYF
17	TRBV6-1	-	TRBD1	TRBJ2-4	TGTGCCAGCAGTGAATTGGACAGGAGCCTAGCCAAAAACATTCAGTACTTC	CASSELDRSLAKNIQYF
18	TRBV4-1	-	TRBD1	TRBJ1-1	TGCGCCAGCAGCCCCCTCGGACAGGGGGCCGCCAGGGGCACTGAAGCTTTCTTT	CASSPLGQGAARGTEAFF
12	TRBV28	-	-	TRBJ2-7	TGTGCCAGCAGCTCGGGGCCGTTTGAGCAGTACTTC	CASSSGPFEQYF
15	TRBV28	-	TRBD1	TRBJ2-5	TGTGCCAGCAGTTGGACAGGGGGCGACCAAGAGACCCAGTACTTC	CASSWTGGDQETQYF
15	TRBV5-6	-	-	TRBJ2-1	TGTGCCAGCAGCTTGGTTGGGACTTGGAACAATGAGCAGTTCTTC	CASSLVGTWNNEQFF
12	TRBV2	-	TRBD2	TRBJ2-2	TGTGCCAGCGGGGGGGACACCGGGGAGCTGTTTTTT	CASGGDTGELFF
16	TRBV28	-	-	TRBJ2-7	TGTGCCAGCAGTCGACCTGGACAGAGGAGCTCCTACGAGCAGTACTTC	CASSRPGQRSSYEQYF
18	TRBV7-8	-	TRBD2	TRBJ2-1	TGTGCCAGCAGCTTAGGGCTTCTAGCGGGGGGGCCCAACAATGAGCAGTTCTTC	CASSLGLLAGGPNNEQFF
13	TRBV28	-	-	TRBJ2-7	TGTGCCAGCAGTCTCACGGGGGCGAACGAGCAGTACTTC	CASSLTGANEQYF
17	TRBV2	once	TRBD2	TRBJ2-7	TGTGCCAGCAGCCCCGCCGGACTAGCGAGGAGCTCCTACGAGCAGTACTTC	CASSPAGLARSSYEQYF
17	TRBV7-9	-	TRBD2	TRBJ2-3	TGTGCCAGCAGCTCAACACTAGCGGGAGGGAGAATAGATACGCAGTATTTT	CASSSTLAGGRIDTQYF
13	TRBV9	-	-	TRBJ2-5	TGTGCCAGCAGCGGGCGGGCTCAAGAGACCCAGTACTTC	CASSGRAQETQYF
15	TRBV11-2	-	TRBD2	TRBJ2-7	TGTGCCAGCACACCTAGAGCGGGAGTTCCTAGTGAGCAGTACTTC	CASTPRAGVPSEQYF